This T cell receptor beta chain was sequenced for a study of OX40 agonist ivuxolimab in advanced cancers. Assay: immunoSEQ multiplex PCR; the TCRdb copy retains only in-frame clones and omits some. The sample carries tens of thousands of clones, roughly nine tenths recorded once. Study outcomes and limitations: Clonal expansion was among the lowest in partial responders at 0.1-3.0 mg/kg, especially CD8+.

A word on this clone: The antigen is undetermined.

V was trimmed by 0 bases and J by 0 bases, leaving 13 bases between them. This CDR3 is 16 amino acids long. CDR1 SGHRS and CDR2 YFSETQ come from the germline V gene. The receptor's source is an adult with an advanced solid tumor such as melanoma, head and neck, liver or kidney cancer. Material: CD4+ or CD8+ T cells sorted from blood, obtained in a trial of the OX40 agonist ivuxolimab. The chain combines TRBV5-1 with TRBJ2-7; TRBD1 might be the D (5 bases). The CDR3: CASSLASGKGSYEQYF. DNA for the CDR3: TGCGCCAGCAGCTTGGCGTCAGGGAAAGGCTCCTACGAGCAGTACTTC.